The clone carrying this T cell receptor (beta chain) was counted between two and nine times. Germline V gene data show CDR1 as SGHNT and CDR2 as YENEEA. The J segment lost 7 bases and the V segment lost 0 bases, leaving 7 bases of the junction unmatched. The CDR3 length is 16 residues. These data come from a study of shared clonotypes between healthy human individuals. The table came from immunoSEQ multiplex PCR; TCRdb's copy has only in-frame clones and leaves some out. This sample has a few hundred thousand clones, with 70% to 80% found just once. The chain is built from TRBV11-3 and TRBJ2-1; 9 nucleotides align to TRBD1. The clonotype comes from a woman in her thirties or forties in good health. Some clones in this sample may be carry-over from other donors' samples. Sample: PBMCs. Here the CDR3 DNA reads TGTGCCAGCAGCTTAGAGGGGACAGGGAGTTGGAATGAGCAGTTCTTC. It codes for CASSLEGTGSWNEQFF.